These T cell receptor beta chains were read from a single sample in a study of early T cells in non-severe SARS-CoV-2 infection. TCRdb re-derived calls from the 5' RACE reads in MiXCR, one entry per CDR3 protein. There are more than 50,000 distinct CDR3 sequences in the sample; around an eighth occur only once, and around 1.5% lies in the top ten. The sequencing here drew on whole blood, taken at baseline. These receptors all come from an adult who was a healthcare worker with PCR-confirmed SARS-CoV-2 infection or an uninfected control (not recorded which). Each CDR3 is given with its conserved first and last residue. The D gene is left open where the match is weak. The size entry is marked missing in some rows and otherwise reads once, few, many or a size class.

D gene	V gene	J gene	clone size	CDR3 DNA	CDR3 protein
.	TRBV6-5	TRBJ2-1	few	TGTGCCAGCAGCTCTCCTCTGACTAGTGAGCAGTTCTTC	CASSSPLTSEQFF
TRBD2	TRBV24-1	TRBJ2-1	many	TGTGCCACCAGTGGAGCGGGAGCAAGTAATGAGCAGTTCTTC	CATSGAGASNEQFF
TRBD1	TRBV7-2	TRBJ2-6	many	TGTGCCAGCAGCAGGACAGGGGACAGCTCTGGGGCCAACGTCCTGACTTTC	CASSRTGDSSGANVLTF
TRBD1	TRBV29-1	TRBJ2-3	few	TGCAGCGTTGAAAAAACAGGGGCTATGGGGACAGATACGCAGTATTTT	CSVEKTGAMGTDTQYF
TRBD1	TRBV7-9	TRBJ2-7	.	TGTGCCAGCAGCCGACAGGGGGGATTGGACGAGCAGTACTTC	CASSRQGGLDEQYF
TRBD1	TRBV25-1	TRBJ2-7	many	TGTGCCAGCAGTGACGGGACAGGGCAGTACTTC	CASSDGTGQYF
.	TRBV18	TRBJ2-7	.	TGTGCCAGCTCACGAGAGGCTGGCTACGAGCAGTACTTC	CASSREAGYEQYF
.	TRBV6-2/TRBV6-3	TRBJ1-5	many	TGTGCCAGCAGTAACAGTAATAGCAATCAGCCCCAGCATTTT	CASSNSNSNQPQHF
.	TRBV7-8	TRBJ2-1	many	TGTGCCAGCAGCGACGGGGCGAAAAACTACAATGAGCAGTTCTTC	CASSDGAKNYNEQFF
TRBD2	TRBV4-2	TRBJ2-7	.	TGTGCCAGCAGCCAAGAGACTAGCGCATACTACGAGCAGTACTTC	CASSQETSAYYEQYF
.	TRBV12-3/TRBV12-4	TRBJ2-2	.	TGTGCCAGCAGTCCCCCAGTTGGGTATAACACCGGGGAGCTGTTTTTT	CASSPPVGYNTGELFF
TRBD1	TRBV18	TRBJ1-1	few	TGTGCCAGCTCACCACTTGGACAGGGAGGCACTGAAGTTTTCTTT	CASSPLGQGGTEVFF
.	TRBV6-2/TRBV6-3	TRBJ2-5	.	TGTGCCAGCAGTTTAAAGCAAGAGACCCAGTACTTC	CASSLKQETQYF
.	TRBV6-2/TRBV6-3	TRBJ2-3	.	TGTGCCAGCAGTTACAAATACAACCGCACAGATACGCAGTATTTT	CASSYKYNRTDTQYF
TRBD1	TRBV7-9	TRBJ2-5	.	TGTGCCAGCAGCTCCACAGGGGAAGAGACCCAGTACTTC	CASSSTGEETQYF
.	TRBV13	TRBJ2-3	many	TGTGCCAGCAGCTTTGAGGGGTCAACAGATACGCAGTATTTT	CASSFEGSTDTQYF
TRBD1	TRBV28	TRBJ2-5	many	TGTGCCAGCAGTTCATACAGGGGGATGAATCTCCGAGAGACCCAGTACTTC	CASSSYRGMNLRETQYF
.	TRBV12-3/TRBV12-4	TRBJ1-4	many	TGTGCCAGCAGTTTAAGACTGGGAGAAGAAACTAATGAAAAACTGTTTTTT	CASSLRLGEETNEKLFF
.	TRBV29-1	TRBJ2-3	many	TGCAGCGTTGAAGGAGGGTCCCTAATGGGCACAGATACGCAGTATTTT	CSVEGGSLMGTDTQYF
TRBD1	TRBV2	TRBJ1-2	.	TGTGCCAGCAGCGACAGGGGGCGCTCCTATGGCTACACCTTC	CASSDRGRSYGYTF
.	TRBV7-9	TRBJ1-3	.	TGTGCCAGCAGCTTATTCGCATCTGGAAACACCATATATTTT	CASSLFASGNTIYF
TRBD1	TRBV18	TRBJ2-2	few	TGTGCCAGCTCACCCCCGGGACAGCTGAACACCGGGGAGCTGTTTTTT	CASSPPGQLNTGELFF
.	TRBV20-1	TRBJ2-5	medium-sized	TGCAGTGCTAGATTTGGGCAGCAAGAGACCCAGTACTTC	CSARFGQQETQYF
TRBD2	TRBV10-1	TRBJ2-1	few	TGCGCCAGCAGTCCCGGGACTAGCGGGGTTGTCAATGAGCAGTTCTTC	CASSPGTSGVVNEQFF
TRBD1	TRBV11-2	TRBJ1-2	.	TGTGCCAGCAGCAACCCACAGGGGTGGGGTGGCTACACCTTC	CASSNPQGWGGYTF
.	TRBV11-2	TRBJ2-2	few	TGTGCCAGCAGCAGACGGCTAGAACGGACCGGGGAGCTGTTTTTT	CASSRRLERTGELFF
TRBD2	TRBV20-1	TRBJ2-3	.	TGCAGTGCCCTGAAGACTAGCGGAAGCACAGATACGCAGTATTTT	CSALKTSGSTDTQYF
TRBD1	TRBV9	TRBJ2-3	few	TGTGCCAGCAGCGTAGGGGACAGGGACACAGATACGCAGTATTTT	CASSVGDRDTDTQYF
.	TRBV6-2/TRBV6-3	TRBJ2-2	.	TGTGCCAGCAGTTACGGGGGGGAGCTGTTTTTT	CASSYGGELFF
TRBD1	TRBV12-3/TRBV12-4	TRBJ1-2	few	TGTGCCAGCAGTCGGGACAGGGGCGGTGGCTACACCTTC	CASSRDRGGGYTF
TRBD1	TRBV3-1	TRBJ2-3	.	TGTGCCAGCAGCCAAAGGCAGGGGGTTGATACGCAGTATTTT	CASSQRQGVDTQYF
.	TRBV19	TRBJ2-6	few	TGTGCCAGTAGTCCAGGGAGTGCTGGGGCCAACGTCCTGACTTTC	CASSPGSAGANVLTF